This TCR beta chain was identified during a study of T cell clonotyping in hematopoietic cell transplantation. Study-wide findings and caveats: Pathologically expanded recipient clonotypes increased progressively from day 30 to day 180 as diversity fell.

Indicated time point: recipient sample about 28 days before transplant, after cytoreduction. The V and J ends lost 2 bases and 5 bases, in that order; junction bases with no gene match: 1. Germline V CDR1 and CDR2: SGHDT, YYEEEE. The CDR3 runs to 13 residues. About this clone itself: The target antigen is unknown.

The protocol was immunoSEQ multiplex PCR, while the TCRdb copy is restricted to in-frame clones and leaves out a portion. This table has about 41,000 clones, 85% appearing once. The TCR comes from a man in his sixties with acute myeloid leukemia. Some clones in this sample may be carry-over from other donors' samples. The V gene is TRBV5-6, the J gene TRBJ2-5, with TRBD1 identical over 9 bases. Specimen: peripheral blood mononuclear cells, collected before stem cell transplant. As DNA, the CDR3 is TGTGCCAGCAGCTTAGACAGGGGGGAGACCCAGTACTTC. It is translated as CASSLDRGETQYF.